This TCR beta chain was sequenced for a study of T cell repertoires in cytomegalovirus infection. Study in general: Public TCR beta signatures were indicative of both CMV infection and a matching HLA type. Study-level points and caveats: HLA-C-restricted CMV clonotypes gave the most frequent clonotype in two of eight donors. CMV carriers having the relevant HLA were flagged by cumulative public TCR beta family frequency.

Trimming removed 7 bases at V and 5 bases at J, with 14 bases between. The V gene's germline CDR1 is MNHNS and CDR2 SASEGT. The CDR3 covers 13 residues. TCRdb re-derived calls from the reads in MiXCR, one entry per CDR3 protein. The sample holds some 320,000 distinct CDR3 sequences, over 7.5% seen once. Remarks on this clonotype: Its antigen is as yet unknown.

The chain couples TRBV6-1 to TRBJ2-5; D unresolved. The receptor's source is a human donor in good health (CMV status not recorded). Some clones in this sample may be carry-over from other donors' samples. Sequencing was done on a sample of PBMCs. The CDR3 is CASIWASRETQYF. The CDR3 nucleotides read TGTGCCAGCATTTGGGCATCCCGGGAGACCCAGTACTTC.